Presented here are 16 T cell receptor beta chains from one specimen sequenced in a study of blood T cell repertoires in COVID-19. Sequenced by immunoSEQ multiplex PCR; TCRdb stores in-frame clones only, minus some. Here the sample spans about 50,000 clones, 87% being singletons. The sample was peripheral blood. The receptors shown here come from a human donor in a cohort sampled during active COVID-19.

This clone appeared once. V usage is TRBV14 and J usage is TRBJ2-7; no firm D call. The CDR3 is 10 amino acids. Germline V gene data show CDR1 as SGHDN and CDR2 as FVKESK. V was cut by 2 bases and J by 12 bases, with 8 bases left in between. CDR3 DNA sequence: TGTGCCAGCAGCCAACTTCTTAGGTACTTC. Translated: CASSQLLRYF.

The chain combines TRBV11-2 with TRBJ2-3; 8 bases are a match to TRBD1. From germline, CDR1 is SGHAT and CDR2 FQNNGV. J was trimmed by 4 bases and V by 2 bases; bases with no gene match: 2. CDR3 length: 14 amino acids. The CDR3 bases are TGTGCCAGCAGCTTACAGGGGGCATCAGATACGCAGTATTTT. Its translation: CASSLQGASDTQYF.

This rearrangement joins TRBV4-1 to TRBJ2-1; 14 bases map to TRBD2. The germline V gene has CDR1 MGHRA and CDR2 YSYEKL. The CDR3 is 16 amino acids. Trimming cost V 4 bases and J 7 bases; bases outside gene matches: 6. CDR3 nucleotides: TGCGCCAGCAGCCCGACTAGCGGGAGGGATTTTAATGAGCAGTTCTTC. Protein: CASSPTSGRDFNEQFF.

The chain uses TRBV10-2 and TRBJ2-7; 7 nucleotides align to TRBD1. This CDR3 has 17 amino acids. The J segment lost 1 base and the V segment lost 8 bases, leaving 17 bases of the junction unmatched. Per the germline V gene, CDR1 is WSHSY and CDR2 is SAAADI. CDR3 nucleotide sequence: TGCGCCAGCTTTGGGTCTAAGGGGACGACAGGGTCCTACGAGCAGTACTTC. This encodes CASFGSKGTTGSYEQYF.

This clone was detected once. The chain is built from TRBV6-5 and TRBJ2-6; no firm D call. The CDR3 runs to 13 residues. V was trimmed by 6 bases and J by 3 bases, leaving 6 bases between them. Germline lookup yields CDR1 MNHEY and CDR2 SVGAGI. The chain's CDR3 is CASSSLGANVLTF. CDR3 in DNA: TGTGCCAGCAGCTCTCTTGGGGCCAACGTCCTGACTTTC.

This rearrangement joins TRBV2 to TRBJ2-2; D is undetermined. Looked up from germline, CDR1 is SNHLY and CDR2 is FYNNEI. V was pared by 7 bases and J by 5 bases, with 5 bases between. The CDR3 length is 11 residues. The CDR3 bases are TGTGCCAGCACCAGGACCGGGGAGCTGTTTTTT. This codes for CASTRTGELFF.

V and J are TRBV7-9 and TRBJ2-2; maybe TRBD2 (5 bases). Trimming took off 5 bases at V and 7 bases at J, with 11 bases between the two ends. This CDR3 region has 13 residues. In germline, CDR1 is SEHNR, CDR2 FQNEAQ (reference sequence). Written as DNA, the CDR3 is TGTGCCAGCAGCACACCCACTAGCGGGGAGCTGTTTTTT. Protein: CASSTPTSGELFF.

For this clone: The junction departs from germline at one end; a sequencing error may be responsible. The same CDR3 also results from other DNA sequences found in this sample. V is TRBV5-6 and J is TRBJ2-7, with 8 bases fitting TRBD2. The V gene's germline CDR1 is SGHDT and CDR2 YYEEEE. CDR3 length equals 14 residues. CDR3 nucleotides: TGCGCCAGCAGCCGCGGGAGGTCGACCTACGAGCAGTACTTC. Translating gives CASSRGRSTYEQYF.

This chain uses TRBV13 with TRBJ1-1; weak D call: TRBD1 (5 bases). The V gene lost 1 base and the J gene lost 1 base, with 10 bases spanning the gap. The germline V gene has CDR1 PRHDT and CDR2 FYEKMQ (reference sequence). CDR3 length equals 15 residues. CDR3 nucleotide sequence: TGTGCCAGCAGCTTAGTAGGGGTTGGGAACACTGAAGCTTTCTTT. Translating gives CASSLVGVGNTEAFF. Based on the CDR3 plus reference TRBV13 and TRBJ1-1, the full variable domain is AAGVIQSPRHLIKEKRETATLKCYPIPRHDTVYWYQQGPGQDPQFLISFYEKMQSDKGSIPDRFSAQQFSDYHSELNMSSLELGDSALYFCASSLVGVGNTEAFFGQGTRLTVV.

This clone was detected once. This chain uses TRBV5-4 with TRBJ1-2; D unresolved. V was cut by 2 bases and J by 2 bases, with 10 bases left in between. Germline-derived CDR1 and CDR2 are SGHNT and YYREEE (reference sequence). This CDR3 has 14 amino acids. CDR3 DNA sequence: TGTGCCAGCAGCTTTATAGAAGTGAACTATGGCTACACCTTC. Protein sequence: CASSFIEVNYGYTF. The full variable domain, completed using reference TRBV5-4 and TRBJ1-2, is ETGVTQSPTHLIKTRGQQVTLRCSSQSGHNTVSWYQQALGQGPQFIFQYYREEENGRGNFPPRFSGLQFPNYSSELNVNALELDDSALYLCASSFIEVNYGYTFGSGTRLTVV.

This CDR3 is CATRQASSYEQYF. CDR3 DNA: TGCGCCACCAGACAGGCGAGCTCCTACGAGCAGTACTTC. V gene TRBV5-1 combines with J gene TRBJ2-7; D possibly corresponds to TRBD1 (6 bases). This CDR3 is built from 13 residues. Germline V gives CDR1 SGHRS, CDR2 YFSETQ. Trimming pared 9 bases from V and 0 bases from J, leaving 13 bases between.

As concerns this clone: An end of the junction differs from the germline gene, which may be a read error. DNA of the CDR3: TGCGCCAGCAGCCAATCAACAGGGGGCAACGTCCTGACTTTC. This gives the protein CASSQSTGGNVLTF. The V call is TRBV4-1, the J call TRBJ2-6; TRBD1 matches 8 bases. The CDR3 extends over 14 amino acids. The germline CDR1 and CDR2 sequences are MGHRA and YSYEKL.

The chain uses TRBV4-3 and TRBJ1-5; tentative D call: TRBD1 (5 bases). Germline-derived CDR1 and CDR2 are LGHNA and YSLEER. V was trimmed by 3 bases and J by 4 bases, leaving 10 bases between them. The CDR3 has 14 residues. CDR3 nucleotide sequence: TGCGCCAGCAGCCAGGGACTGGGGAATCAGCCCCAGCATTTT. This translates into CASSQGLGNQPQHF.

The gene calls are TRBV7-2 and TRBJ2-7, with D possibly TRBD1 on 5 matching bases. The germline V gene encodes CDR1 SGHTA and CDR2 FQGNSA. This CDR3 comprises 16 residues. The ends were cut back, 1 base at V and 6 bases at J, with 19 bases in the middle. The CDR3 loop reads CASSLGKGRPPIEQYF. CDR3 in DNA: TGTGCCAGCAGCTTAGGGAAGGGGCGCCCCCCGATCGAGCAGTACTTC.

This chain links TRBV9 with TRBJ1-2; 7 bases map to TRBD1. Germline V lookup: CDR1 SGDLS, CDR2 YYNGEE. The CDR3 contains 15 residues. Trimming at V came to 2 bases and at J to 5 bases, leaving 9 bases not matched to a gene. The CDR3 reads CASSVAGGDLYGYTF. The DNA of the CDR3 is TGTGCCAGCAGCGTGGCAGGGGGTGATTTATATGGCTACACCTTC.

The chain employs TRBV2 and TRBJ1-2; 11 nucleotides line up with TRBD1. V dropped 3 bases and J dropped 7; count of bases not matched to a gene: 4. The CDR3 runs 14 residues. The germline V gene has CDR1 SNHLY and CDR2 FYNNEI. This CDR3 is CASSDRGTGGGYTF. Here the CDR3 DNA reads TGTGCCAGCAGTGACAGGGGGACAGGGGGTGGCTACACCTTC. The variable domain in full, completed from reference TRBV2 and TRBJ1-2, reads EPEVTQTPSHQVTQMGQEVILRCVPISNHLYFYWYRQILGQKVEFLVSFYNNEISEKSEIFDDQFSVERPDGSNFTLKIRSTKLEDSAMYFCASSDRGTGGGYTFGSGTRLTVV.